This TCR beta chain was sequenced for a study of cytomegalovirus exposure and HLA in healthy donors. CDR1 GTSNPN and CDR2 SVGIG come from the germline V gene (reference sequence). This CDR3 region has 12 residues. V lost 2 bases, J lost 7 bases, and 12 bases lay in between. It was with 60 Vbeta and 13 Jbeta primers that the PCR ran. The table came from immunoSEQ multiplex PCR; TCRdb's copy has only in-frame clones and leaves some out. Of roughly 160,000 clones listed, 80% to 90% are singletons. This TCR was sampled from a woman aged 25-40 years in good health and CMV-seropositive. The sequencing input was PBMCs. The gene calls are TRBV30 and TRBJ2-7; D is ambiguous. The CDR3 DNA reads as TGTGCCTGGAGTAACACGTTCTTGGAGCAGTACTTC. Its translation: CAWSNTFLEQYF. The full variable domain, its missing parts supplied by reference TRBV30 and TRBJ2-7, is SQTIHQWPATLVQPVGSPLSLECTVEGTSNPNLYWYRQAAGRGLQLLFYSVGIGQISSEVPQNLSASRPQDRQFILSSKKLLLSDSGFYLCAWSNTFLEQYFGPGTRLTVT.